This paragraph covers one T cell receptor beta chain sequence. The antigen is undetermined. Germline V gene data show CDR1 as LGHNA and CDR2 as YNFKEQ. This CDR3 has 16 residues. Germline trimming cut 0 bases from V and 1 base from J; bases unmatched to any gene: 3. Template was genomic DNA from frozen, unsorted single-cell suspensions. Using immunoSEQ multiplex PCR, the repertoire was profiled, and TCRdb retains in-frame clones only, with some absent. The profile shows 4,800 or so clones, around 81% of them singletons. These data are taken from a study of immune cell composition in non-small cell lung cancer. Study as a whole: Lung adenocarcinoma or squamous carcinoma made up most tumours.

Points from the study as a whole: Lung adenocarcinomas had lower top 10 clone scores and clonality than squamous tumours. In adenocarcinoma, maximal tumour-associated clone frequency tracked TIL tumour reactivity.

This TCR was sampled from a human donor with non-small cell lung cancer. Specimen: lung tumor tissue. The J gene is TRBJ2-3, the V gene TRBV4-2, with TRBD1 matching over 8 bases. CDR3 DNA sequence: TGTGCCAGCAGCCAAGATCTGGGACAGGGCACAGATACGCAGTATTTT. It codes for CASSQDLGQGTDTQYF.